This TCR beta chain derives from a study of blood T cell repertoires in COVID-19. Germline lookup yields CDR1 SNHLY and CDR2 FYNNEI. The length of the CDR3 is 14 residues. V shed 6 bases and J 9 bases; nucleotides not matched to a gene: 4. Profiling relied on immunoSEQ multiplex PCR, and the TCRdb table lists in-frame clones only, not all of them. The sample has about 63,000 clones; about 81% are singletons. V gene TRBV2 combines with J gene TRBJ2-1, with 14 bases that match TRBD2. Specimen: peripheral blood. The sequence came from a human donor in a cohort sampled during active COVID-19. Here the CDR3 DNA reads TGTGCCAGCAGGACTAGCGGGAGGGGCGGTGAGCAGTTCTTC. It translates to CASRTSGRGGEQFF.